These 8 T cell receptor beta chains originate from one sample sequenced in a study of glioma-infiltrating T cells after dendritic cell vaccination. Assay used: immunoSEQ multiplex PCR; TCRdb lists only in-frame clones, some missing. In the table there are 65,000 to 80,000 clones, around 86% of which are singletons. Sequences were derived from blood, sampled before dendritic cell vaccination. The receptor set was obtained from a human donor with glioblastoma.

The chain uses TRBV12-5 and TRBJ2-1, with 11 bases identical to TRBD2. Germline V gives CDR1 LGHNT, CDR2 FRNRAP. Trimming removed 7 bases from V and 9 bases from J; junction bases left unmatched: 20. The CDR3 extends over 18 amino acids. CDR3 sequence: CASELGTSGTGAQGEQFF. Here the CDR3 DNA reads TGTGCTAGTGAATTGGGGACTAGCGGAACGGGGGCGCAGGGTGAGCAGTTCTTC.

This clone was recorded a few times. The CDR3 sequence is CASSPIGGTGREQFF. The CDR3 region has the DNA TGTGCCAGCAGCCCGATAGGAGGGACAGGGCGTGAGCAGTTCTTC. The chain employs TRBV11-2 and TRBJ2-1; 9 bases map to TRBD1. The CDR3 loop spans 15 amino acids. The ends lost 5 bases at V and 9 bases at J; junction bases unmatched: 11. The V gene's germline CDR1 is SGHAT and CDR2 FQNNGV.

This chain links TRBV18 with TRBJ1-1; D is undetermined. This CDR3 has 15 amino acids. V was pared by 6 bases and J by 4 bases, with 18 bases between. Per germline, CDR1 KGHSH and CDR2 LQKENI. CDR3 region: CASSPSSGEGTEAFF. As DNA, the CDR3 is TGTGCCAGCTCCCCTAGTAGCGGGGAGGGCACTGAAGCTTTCTTT.

The chain links TRBV7-2 to TRBJ2-7; 8 nucleotides match TRBD1. Trimming cost V 8 bases and J 1 base; bases outside gene matches: 7. Germline CDR1 SGHTA, CDR2 FQGNSA. The CDR3 consists of 14 residues. The CDR3 coding sequence is TGTGCCAGCCTAGGGCAGGGGGCGTCCTACGAGCAGTACTTC. It translates to CASLGQGASYEQYF.

The chain links TRBV19 to TRBJ2-1, with 15 bases fitting TRBD2. CDR1 is LNHDA and CDR2 is SQIVND in the germline V gene (reference sequence). The ends lost 7 bases at V and 3 bases at J; junction bases unmatched: 7. CDR3 length: 17 residues. The CDR3 DNA reads TGTGCCAGTAACGGACTAGCGGGGGGGCCAGGCTACAATGAGCAGTTCTTC. This gives the protein CASNGLAGGPGYNEQFF. Variable domain in full (rest from reference TRBV19 and TRBJ2-1): DGGITQSPKYLFRKEGQNVTLSCEQNLNHDAMYWYRQDPGQGLRLIYYSQIVNDFQKGDIAEGYSVSREKKESFPLTVTSAQKNPTAFYLCASNGLAGGPGYNEQFFGPGTRLTVL.

This rearrangement joins TRBV30 to TRBJ1-5; 9 bases are a match to TRBD1. V was pared by 1 base and J by 0 bases, with 4 bases of the junction left unmatched. This CDR3 spans 16 amino acids. CDR1 and CDR2 from the germline V gene are GTSNPN and SVGIG (reference sequence). The CDR3 bases are TGTGCCTGGAGTGACAGGGGGCTTTATAGCAATCAGCCCCAGCATTTT. Encoded protein: CAWSDRGLYSNQPQHF.

The rearrangement joins TRBV6-1 to TRBJ1-1, with D hard to call. The CDR3 is 14 amino acids. V was trimmed by 4 bases and J by 0 bases, leaving 9 bases between them. The germline V gene has CDR1 MNHNS and CDR2 SASEGT. CDR3 DNA: TGTGCCAGCAGTGTTAGTCAAGTGAACACTGAAGCTTTCTTT. Residues: CASSVSQVNTEAFF.

This clone was recorded once. The chain joins TRBV29-1 to TRBJ1-2; tentatively, D is TRBD1 (6 bases). The CDR3 is made up of 18 amino acids. Per the germline V gene, CDR1 is SQVTM and CDR2 is ANQGSEA. The V gene lost 4 bases and the J gene lost 4 bases, with 28 bases spanning the gap. Written as DNA, the CDR3 is TGCAGCGTTGTCAAGTCCTTTACCGGGACATTAACCGGCTATGGCTACACCTTC. Translating it yields CSVVKSFTGTLTGYGYTF.